This TCR beta chain was sequenced in a study of T cell responses to AZD1222 COVID-19 vaccine. General study results and limits: Recipients of AZD1222 seropositive at baseline numbered only five or six. Donors in the cohort were predominantly white British and more often female, and clonal diversity was possibly underestimated. Regions 160-218 and 743-854 held dominance among vaccine-associated CD4 TCRs, which spanned spike. Spike-specific TCR breadth and depth went up after people got two AZD1222 doses.

TCRdb's copy holds only in-frame clones and misses some; the assay was immunoSEQ multiplex PCR. The sample lists approximately 88,000 clones; 75% to 95% were seen once. Looked up from germline, CDR1 is SGHTA and CDR2 is FQGTGA. The CDR3 contains 13 residues. Trimming shortened V by 5 bases and J by 9 bases, and 16 bases separated the two germline ends. Concerning this clone itself: The antigen is undetermined.

The source was peripheral blood, collected 28 days after the second AZD1222 dose. This chain joins TRBV7-3 and TRBJ1-2; D possibly corresponds to TRBD1 (5 bases). The clonotype comes from an adult who received the AZD1222 COVID-19 vaccine. The CDR3 DNA reads TGTGCCAGCAGCCCACGCTGGGGGGGTAGCTACACCTTC. It encodes CASSPRWGGSYTF. The full variable domain, in which reference TRBV7-3 and TRBJ1-2 provide the parts outside the CDR3, is GAGVSQTPSNKVTEKGKYVELRCDPISGHTALYWYRQSLGQGPEFLIYFQGTGAADDSGLPNDRFFAVRPEGSVSTLKIQRTERGDSAVYLCASSPRWGGSYTFGSGTRLTVV.